The 10 T cell receptor beta chains given below trace back to one sample, sequenced in a study of early T cells in non-severe SARS-CoV-2 infection. TCRdb recomputed calls from the 5' RACE reads with MiXCR, one row per CDR3 protein. The table has 50,000 or so distinct CDR3 sequences, around 5.6% seen once. Sequenced sample: whole blood. The source of these receptors is an adult who was a healthcare worker with PCR-confirmed SARS-CoV-2 infection or an uninfected control (not recorded which).

The chain couples TRBV29-1 to TRBJ1-2; D may be TRBD1 (6 bases). The CDR3 covers 12 residues. Trimming shortened V by 6 bases and J by 3 bases, and 11 bases separated the two germline ends. From germline, CDR1 is SQVTM and CDR2 ANQGSEA. This chain's CDR3 is CSVQGNHYGYTF. The CDR3 DNA sequence: TGCAGCGTCCAGGGGAATCACTATGGCTACACCTTC.

This clonotype was detected ten times or more. The chain joins TRBV20-1 to TRBJ1-6, with D tentatively TRBD1 (6 bases). CDR3 length equals 14 residues. CDR1 and CDR2 from the germline V gene are DFQATT and SNEGSKA (reference sequence). The V end lost 6 bases, the J end lost 0 bases, and 9 bases lay between the germline ends. The CDR3 loop is CSAEGGSYNSPLHF. Here the CDR3 DNA reads TGCAGTGCAGAAGGGGGCTCCTATAATTCACCCCTCCACTTT.

This chain joins TRBV18 and TRBJ2-3; no clear D. Per the germline V gene, CDR1 is KGHSH and CDR2 is LQKENI. Trimming removed 3 bases at V and 4 bases at J, with 20 bases between. This CDR3 has 17 amino acids. CDR3 region: CASSPLRTGHGADTQYF. As DNA, the CDR3 is TGTGCCAGCTCACCTCTTCGGACGGGCCATGGGGCAGATACGCAGTATTTT.

This clonotype occurred many times. The V gene is TRBV6-2 or TRBV6-3, the J gene TRBJ1-5; 9 positions match TRBD1. Per germline, CDR1 MNHEY and CDR2 SVGEGT. The trim removed 10 bases at V and 6 bases at J, leaving 16 bases unmatched. The CDR3 is made up of 16 amino acids. CDR3 nucleotide sequence: TGTGCCACCCAACTCACAGGGGGCGTAAGTAGTCAGCCCCAGCATTTT. It is translated as CATQLTGGVSSQPQHF.

Many counts were recorded for this clonotype. The chain combines TRBV10-3 with TRBJ2-7; D assignment may be TRBD1 or TRBD2 (5 bases each). Germline V gene lookup returns CDR1 ENHRY and CDR2 SYGVKD. CDR3 length equals 14 residues. The V and J ends lost 8 bases and 2 bases respectively, with 16 bases between them. The chain's CDR3 is CAIGLGPPTYEQYF. The CDR3 DNA reads TGTGCCATCGGACTGGGGCCCCCTACCTACGAGCAGTACTTC.

In its sample, this clonotype was seen many times. This chain links TRBV20-1 with TRBJ1-4, with TRBD1 matching over 7 bases. The CDR3 sequence is 15 residues long. Germline loops: CDR1 DFQATT, CDR2 SNEGSKA (reference sequence). After removal of 5 bases from V and 0 bases from J, the junction contained 6 bases not matched to a gene. CDR3 amino acids: CSAVTGTATNEKLFF. The DNA of the CDR3 is TGCAGTGCTGTGACAGGGACTGCAACTAATGAAAAACTGTTTTTT.

This clonotype was seen ten or more times. The genes are TRBV28 and TRBJ1-5, with D tentatively TRBD1 (5 bases). The CDR3 covers 16 residues. Germline assignment: CDR1 MDHEN and CDR2 SYDVKM. Trimming took off 7 bases at V and 0 bases at J, with 16 bases between the two ends. This CDR3 reads CASMTGGGYSNQPQHF. Here the CDR3 DNA reads TGTGCCAGCATGACCGGGGGGGGTTATAGCAATCAGCCCCAGCATTTT.

This clonotype has ten or more counts. The genes are TRBV20-1 and TRBJ1-1; TRBD1 matches at 8 bases. This CDR3 has 13 amino acids. Germline lookup yields CDR1 DFQATT and CDR2 SNEGSKA (reference sequence). Germline trimming cut 6 bases from V and 0 bases from J; bases unmatched to any gene: 3. CDR3: CSARGQVNTEAFF. In DNA form, the CDR3 reads TGCAGTGCGAGGGGACAGGTGAACACTGAAGCTTTCTTT.

The sample holds many counts of this clonotype. This rearrangement joins TRBV29-1 to TRBJ2-2; D is perhaps TRBD2 (6 bases). The CDR3 consists of 14 residues. Trimming cost V 5 bases and J 7 bases, with 17 bases left between them. Germline V lookup: CDR1 SQVTM, CDR2 ANQGSEA. The CDR3 loop is CSVSGETGGGELFF. CDR3 DNA sequence: TGCAGCGTTTCGGGGGAGACGGGCGGCGGGGAGCTGTTTTTT.

This clonotype was counted many times. The chain employs TRBV7-9 and TRBJ2-2; D call uncertain. The CDR3 is 12 residues long. Germline values: CDR1 SEHNR, CDR2 FQNEAQ (reference sequence). Trimming cost V 3 bases and J 2 bases, with 1 base left between them. The DNA of the CDR3 is TGTGCCAGCAGCTTTAACACCGGGGAGCTGTTTTTT. Its translation is CASSFNTGELFF.